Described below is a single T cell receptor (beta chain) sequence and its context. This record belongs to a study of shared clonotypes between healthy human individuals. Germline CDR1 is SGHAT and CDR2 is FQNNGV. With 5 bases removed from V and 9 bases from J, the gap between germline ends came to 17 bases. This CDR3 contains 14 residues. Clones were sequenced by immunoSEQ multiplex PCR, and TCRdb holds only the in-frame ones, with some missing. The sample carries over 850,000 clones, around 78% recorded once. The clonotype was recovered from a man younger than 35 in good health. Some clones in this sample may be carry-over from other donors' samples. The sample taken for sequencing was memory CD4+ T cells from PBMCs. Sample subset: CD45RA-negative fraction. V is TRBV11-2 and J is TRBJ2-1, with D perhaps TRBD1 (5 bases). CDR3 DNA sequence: TGTGCCAGCAGCCCACAGGAAGCATCGGTTGAGCAGTTCTTC. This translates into CASSPQEASVEQFF.